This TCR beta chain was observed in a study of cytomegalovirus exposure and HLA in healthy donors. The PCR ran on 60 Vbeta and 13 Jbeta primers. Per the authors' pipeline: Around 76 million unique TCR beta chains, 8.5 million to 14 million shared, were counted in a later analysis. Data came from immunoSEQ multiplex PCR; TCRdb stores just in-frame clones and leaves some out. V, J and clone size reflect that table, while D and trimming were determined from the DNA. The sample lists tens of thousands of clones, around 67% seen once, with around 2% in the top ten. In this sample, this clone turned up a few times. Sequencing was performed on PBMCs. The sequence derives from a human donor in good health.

The CDR3 coding sequence is TGTGCCAGCTCACCCAACGACAGGGCAGCCCAGCATTTT. This codes for CASSPNDRAAQHF. The chain combines TRBV18 with TRBJ1-5, with 7 bases identical to TRBD1. Trimming removed 3 bases from V and 11 bases from J; junction bases left unmatched: 7. This CDR3 region has 13 residues. Germline CDR1 reads KGHSH; CDR2 reads LQKENI.